Presented here are 32 T cell receptor beta chains from one specimen sequenced in a study of beta chain features in type 1 diabetes. Study observations and caveats: There was a moderate but significant shortening of TCRB CDR3s in all four CD4+ subsets of Type 1 diabetes patients.

TCRB transcripts that were expressed got sequenced, as all of the isolated RNA had been reverse transcribed. Assay used: immunoSEQ multiplex PCR; TCRdb lists only in-frame clones, some missing. The table shows 300,000 to 350,000 clones, with about a tenth occurring only once. Their cognate antigens are unknown. Specimen: central memory CD4+ T cells from blood. Every receptor here comes from a man aged 30-40 years with type 1 diabetes.

The rearrangement joins TRBV29-1 to TRBJ1-2; D unclear. With 4 bases removed from V and 3 bases from J, the gap between germline ends came to 12 bases. The CDR3 runs to 13 residues. In germline, CDR1 is SQVTM, CDR2 ANQGSEA. CDR3 bases: TGCAGCGTTGTGTGGCAGGTAGACTATGGCTACACCTTC. Its protein product is CSVVWQVDYGYTF.

The V and J genes are TRBV19 and TRBJ2-2; D is possibly TRBD2 (5 bases). Trimming stripped 10 bases from V and 5 bases from J, with 14 bases between. The germline CDR1 and CDR2 sequences are LNHDA and SQIVND (reference sequence). The CDR3 sequence is 13 residues long. The CDR3 here is CATNNGMTGELFF. The CDR3 bases are TGTGCCACCAACAACGGGATGACCGGGGAGCTGTTTTTT.

This clone has more than one count but fewer than ten. The chain employs TRBV9 and TRBJ1-4; D ambiguous. Germline CDR1 is SGDLS and CDR2 is YYNGEE. The CDR3 extends over 16 amino acids. Trimming shortened V by 4 bases and J by 0 bases, and 13 bases separated the two germline ends. Written as DNA, the CDR3 is TGTGCCAGCAGCCCCCCGACGGCTGCAACTAATGAAAAACTGTTTTTT. Protein product: CASSPPTAATNEKLFF.

The chain uses TRBV5-1 and TRBJ2-5; 7 nucleotides align to TRBD2. Germline V lookup: CDR1 SGHRS, CDR2 YFSETQ. The CDR3 sequence is 17 residues long. V was clipped by 5 bases and J by 0 bases; unmatched bases: 13. CDR3 nucleotide sequence: TGCGCCAGCAGTTACTTTTCTAGCGGCGCCTACCAAGAGACCCAGTACTTC. Amino acids: CASSYFSSGAYQETQYF.

The CDR3 DNA reads TGTGCCAGCAGTATTCAGGTTTCTGGGGCCAACGTCCTGACTTTC. Translation: CASSIQVSGANVLTF. This chain links TRBV6-5 with TRBJ2-6; D unresolved. CDR1 is MNHEY and CDR2 is SVGAGI in the germline V gene. The CDR3 is made up of 15 amino acids. The V and J ends lost 5 bases and 1 base respectively, with 9 bases between them.

This clone was seen more than once but under ten times. This chain uses TRBV7-9 with TRBJ2-1; no reliable D call. Germline lookup yields CDR1 SEHNR and CDR2 FQNEAQ (reference sequence). V was pared by 6 bases and J by 8 bases, with 14 bases between. The CDR3 contains 13 residues. Here the CDR3 reads CASSQFPRHEQFF. The CDR3 DNA reads as TGTGCCAGCAGTCAGTTTCCCAGGCATGAGCAGTTCTTC.

In this sample, this clone turned up once. The same CDR3 also results from other DNA sequences found in this sample. The chain links TRBV7-2 to TRBJ1-1; 8 positions agree with TRBD1. The CDR3 runs to 13 residues. Germline-derived CDR1 and CDR2 are SGHTA and FQGNSA. V trimming: 5 bases; J trimming: 3 bases; junction bases outside the gene matches: 2. CDR3 residues: CASSLTGDTEAFF. CDR3 coding DNA: TGTGCCAGCAGCCTGACAGGGGACACTGAAGCTTTCTTT.

This clone appeared a few times. The V gene is TRBV4-3, the J gene TRBJ2-5; TRBD2 matches at 11 bases. The germline CDR1 and CDR2 sequences are LGHNA and YSLEER. With 4 bases clipped from V and 0 bases from J, the junction kept 7 bases outside the gene matches. This CDR3 has 17 amino acids. The CDR3 sequence is CASSPWASGGNQETQYF. For the CDR3, the DNA is TGCGCCAGCAGCCCTTGGGCTAGCGGGGGGAACCAAGAGACCCAGTACTTC.

A note on this clone: One junction end disagrees with the germline gene, perhaps due to a read error. This chain connects TRBV14 to TRBJ1-1; D not certain. CDR1 and CDR2 from the germline V gene are SGHDN and FVKESK. The CDR3 consists of 13 residues. CDR3 protein: CASSQVGQSRANF. CDR3 bases: TGTGCCAGCAGCCAAGTGGGTCAGTCCCGCGCTAACTTT.

This clone was picked up many times. The chain couples TRBV2 to TRBJ1-4; 7 nucleotides agree with TRBD1. The CDR3 runs to 15 residues. Germline V gives CDR1 SNHLY, CDR2 FYNNEI. V lost 4 bases, J lost 7 bases, and 9 bases stayed unmatched. CDR3 residues: CASSVDRAEGEKLFF. The DNA of the CDR3 is TGTGCCAGCAGTGTTGACAGGGCAGAGGGTGAAAAACTGTTTTTT.

The rearrangement links TRBV4-3 to TRBJ1-2; 7 bases fit TRBD1. In germline, CDR1 is LGHNA, CDR2 YSLEER. The CDR3 totals 13 residues. Trimming at V came to 4 bases and at J to 3 bases, leaving 2 bases not matched to a gene. The CDR3 DNA is TGCGCCAGCAGCCTCGGGACAGACTATGGCTACACCTTC. It encodes CASSLGTDYGYTF.

About this clone itself: Other DNA sequences in this sample translate to the same CDR3. The chain joins TRBV5-6 to TRBJ2-3; unclear D gene. V lost 2 bases to trimming and J lost 4 bases, with 8 bases between them. Germline V gene data show CDR1 as SGHDT and CDR2 as YYEEEE. The CDR3 contains 13 residues. For the CDR3, the DNA is TGTGCCAGCAGCTTCGACTCGGCAGATACGCAGTATTTT. Amino acid sequence: CASSFDSADTQYF. Using reference TRBV5-6 and TRBJ2-3 for the parts outside the CDR3, the full variable domain is DAGVTQSPTHLIKTRGQQVTLRCSPKSGHDTVSWYQQALGQGPQFIFQYYEEEERQRGNFPDRFSGHQFPNYSSELNVNALLLGDSALYLCASSFDSADTQYFGPGTRLTVL.

This clone was counted only a few times. CDR3 in DNA: TGTGCCAGCAGTCCGCAGCCGCTGAAGGAGACCCAGTACTTC. Translation: CASSPQPLKETQYF. This chain connects TRBV28 to TRBJ2-5; no firm D call. The CDR3 has 14 amino acids. Trimming cost V 5 bases and J 5 bases, with 15 bases left between them. Germline values: CDR1 MDHEN, CDR2 SYDVKM. Drawing the rest from reference TRBV28 and TRBJ2-5, the complete variable domain is DVKVTQSSRYLVKRTGEKVFLECVQDMDHENMFWYRQDPGLGLRLIYFSYDVKMKEKGDIPEGYSVSREKKERFSLILESASTNQTSMYLCASSPQPLKETQYFGPGTRLLVL.

This clone was detected only a few times. The chain is built from TRBV2 and TRBJ1-2; tentatively, D is TRBD1 (5 bases). This CDR3 region has 13 residues. Trimming removed 6 bases from V and 1 base from J, with 9 bases in between. Per the germline V gene, CDR1 is SNHLY and CDR2 is FYNNEI. CDR3 amino acids: CASSQGGNYGYTF. CDR3 DNA: TGTGCCAGCAGCCAGGGCGGTAACTATGGCTACACCTTC.

V gene TRBV2 combines with J gene TRBJ1-2; D not certain. The ends were cut back, 3 bases at V and 4 bases at J, with 6 bases in the middle. CDR1 is SNHLY and CDR2 is FYNNEI in the germline V gene. This CDR3 is built from 12 residues. The CDR3 sequence: CASSDRSYGYTF. Written as DNA, the CDR3 is TGTGCCAGCAGTGACAGGTCCTATGGCTACACCTTC.

V is TRBV30 and J is TRBJ2-3, with 10 bases that match TRBD1. Germline CDR1 reads GTSNPN; CDR2 reads SVGIG (reference sequence). The V gene end was trimmed by 3 bases and the J gene end by 4 bases; junction bases not matched to a gene: 10. The CDR3 totals 16 residues. DNA for the CDR3: TGTGCCTGGAGCCTTACCGGGACAGGGGTGGCAGATACGCAGTATTTT. Its translation is CAWSLTGTGVADTQYF. The entire variable domain, with the rest obtained from reference TRBV30 and TRBJ2-3, is as follows: SQTIHQWPATLVQPVGSPLSLECTVEGTSNPNLYWYRQAAGRGLQLLFYSVGIGQISSEVPQNLSASRPQDRQFILSSKKLLLSDSGFYLCAWSLTGTGVADTQYFGPGTRLTVL.

The V and J genes are TRBV5-1 and TRBJ2-7, with TRBD1 as a possible D gene (5 bases). V lost 3 bases and J 0 bases, leaving 16 bases between the germline ends. This CDR3 comprises 16 residues. Germline CDR1 is SGHRS and CDR2 is YFSETQ. The chain's CDR3 is CASSSLIDSSSYEQYF. In DNA form, the CDR3 reads TGCGCCAGCAGCTCGCTGATCGACAGTAGCTCCTACGAGCAGTACTTC.

This clone was seen many times. V usage is TRBV5-1 and J usage is TRBJ1-1, with a weak D call TRBD1 (5 bases). The V and J ends lost 4 bases and 1 base respectively, with 17 bases between them. This CDR3 has 16 residues. The V gene's germline CDR1 is SGHRS and CDR2 YFSETQ. The CDR3 bases are TGCGCCAGCAGCATAGTCAGGGCAGATGAGAACACTGAAGCTTTCTTT. This translates into CASSIVRADENTEAFF.

This clone was picked up a small number of times. This sample also contains other DNA sequences that code for the same CDR3. The V and J genes are TRBV5-1 and TRBJ2-3; unclear D gene. The length of the CDR3 is 13 residues. V was clipped by 2 bases and J by 2 bases, with 6 bases between them. The germline V gene has CDR1 SGHRS and CDR2 YFSETQ. CDR3 sequence (DNA): TGCGCCAGCAGCTTAGCAGTCACAGATACGCAGTATTTT. Translated: CASSLAVTDTQYF. Full variable domain (missing parts from reference TRBV5-1 and TRBJ2-3): KAGVTQTPRYLIKTRGQQVTLSCSPISGHRSVSWYQQTPGQGLQFLFEYFSETQRNKGNFPGRFSGRQFSNSRSEMNVSTLELGDSALYLCASSLAVTDTQYFGPGTRLTVL.

The chain recombines TRBV30 with TRBJ2-5; the match to TRBD1 covers 8 bases. Germline assignment: CDR1 GTSNPN and CDR2 SVGIG (reference sequence). With V trimmed by 3 bases and J by 5 bases, 11 bases remained unmatched. The CDR3 consists of 15 residues. The DNA for the CDR3 is TGTGCCTGGAGCAGGGGGCAGCATCGCGGGGAGACCCAGTACTTC. This gives the protein CAWSRGQHRGETQYF.

This clone was detected ten times or more. V is TRBV2 and J is TRBJ1-4; TRBD1 agrees at 7 bases. CDR3 size: 12 residues. The ends lost 11 bases at V and 6 bases at J; junction bases unmatched: 6. Germline V gene data show CDR1 as SNHLY and CDR2 as FYNNEI. In DNA form, the CDR3 reads TGTGCCGGAACAGGGGACGATGAAAAACTGTTTTTT. Translating gives CAGTGDDEKLFF.

This clone was counted ten times or more. The gene calls are TRBV2 and TRBJ2-7, with a possible D match to TRBD1 (6 bases). V was pared by 4 bases and J by 5 bases, with 12 bases between. This CDR3 is 13 amino acids long. The germline V gene has CDR1 SNHLY and CDR2 FYNNEI. This CDR3 is CASSGNRENEQYF. DNA for the CDR3: TGTGCCAGCAGTGGTAACAGGGAGAACGAGCAGTACTTC.

Only a few counts were recorded for this clone. The chain uses TRBV7-8 and TRBJ2-7, with 10 nucleotides matching TRBD2. V dropped 1 base and J dropped 7; count of bases not matched to a gene: 4. The CDR3 extends over 14 amino acids. Germline CDR1 and CDR2: SGHVS and FQNEAQ. The CDR3 sequence: CASSLDRTSGEQYF. CDR3 coding DNA: TGTGCCAGCAGCTTAGACAGGACTAGCGGTGAGCAGTACTTC. Based on the CDR3 plus reference TRBV7-8 and TRBJ2-7, the full variable domain is GAGVSQSPRYKVAKRGQDVALRCDPISGHVSLFWYQQALGQGPEFLTYFQNEAQLDKSGLPSDRFFAERPEGSVSTLKIQRTQQEDSAVYLCASSLDRTSGEQYFGPGTRLTVT.

V is TRBV7-6 and J is TRBJ2-1; D unresolved. V lost 0 bases, J lost 5 bases, and 5 bases lay in between. This CDR3 has 13 residues. The V gene's germline CDR1 is SGHVS and CDR2 FNYEAQ. CDR3 sequence reads: CASSLAENNEQFF. The DNA of the CDR3 is TGTGCCAGCAGCTTAGCCGAAAACAATGAGCAGTTCTTC.

The rearrangement joins TRBV4-3 to TRBJ2-3, with TRBD2 matching 7 bases. Germline-derived CDR1 and CDR2 are LGHNA and YSLEER. The CDR3 contains 15 residues. The V segment lost 0 bases and the J segment 3 bases; nucleotides outside the gene matches: 3. CDR3 residues: CASSQDWGGTDTQYF. CDR3 nucleotide sequence: TGCGCCAGCAGCCAAGACTGGGGGGGGACAGATACGCAGTATTTT.

This chain links TRBV10-3 with TRBJ2-3, with 7 bases matching TRBD2. The CDR3 loop spans 15 amino acids. The J segment lost 1 base and the V segment lost 3 bases, leaving 4 bases of the junction unmatched. CDR1 and CDR2 from the germline V gene are ENHRY and SYGVKD. The DNA of the CDR3 is TGTGCCATCAGTGATTCCGGACTAGGCACAGATACGCAGTATTTT. Protein sequence: CAISDSGLGTDTQYF.

This clone showed up just a few times. The sample has other DNA sequences that encode this CDR3 too. This rearrangement joins TRBV18 to TRBJ1-2; D unclear. The germline CDR1 and CDR2 sequences are KGHSH and LQKENI. The CDR3 is 14 amino acids. Trimming removed 0 bases at V and 0 bases at J, with 5 bases between. The CDR3 is CASSPPGANYGYTF. The CDR3 DNA is TGTGCCAGCTCACCACCGGGAGCTAACTATGGCTACACCTTC.

There are a few counts of this clone. The rearrangement uses TRBV7-2 and TRBJ1-1; D unresolved. CDR3 length: 14 residues. V was pared by 2 bases and J by 0 bases, with 7 bases between. Germline CDR1 and CDR2: SGHTA and FQGNSA. The CDR3 is CASSLNALNTEAFF. CDR3 in DNA: TGTGCCAGCAGCTTAAACGCCCTGAACACTGAAGCTTTCTTT.

In its sample, this clone was seen a few times. The chain recombines TRBV7-2 with TRBJ1-1; tentative D call: TRBD1 (6 bases). V was shortened by 3 bases and J by 8 bases, with 10 bases between the two germline ends. CDR1 is SGHTA, CDR2 FQGNSA, per germline. This CDR3 spans 12 amino acids. The CDR3 nucleotides read TGTGCCAGCAGCTTGCAGGGGTGGGAAGCTTTCTTT. This sequence encodes CASSLQGWEAFF.

The sample holds a few counts of this clone. V gene TRBV11-2 combines with J gene TRBJ2-7; possibly TRBD1 for D (5 bases). CDR1 and CDR2 from the germline V gene are SGHAT and FQNNGV. V lost 3 bases, J lost 0 bases, and 6 bases lay in between. This CDR3 has 13 residues. The CDR3 sequence is CASSFGHSYEQYF. For the CDR3, the DNA is TGTGCCAGCAGCTTCGGACACTCCTACGAGCAGTACTTC.

This clone has a handful of counts. The chain couples TRBV30 to TRBJ2-1; D remains ambiguous. Germline CDR1 GTSNPN, CDR2 SVGIG (reference sequence). The CDR3 is made up of 12 amino acids. V was shortened by 0 bases and J by 8 bases, with 8 bases between the two germline ends. The CDR3 region has the DNA TGTGCCTGGAGTGTTACTGGGGATGAGCAGTTCTTC. Residues: CAWSVTGDEQFF.

This clone showed up many times. V usage is TRBV4-1 and J usage is TRBJ2-6; either TRBD1 or TRBD2 may fit D (6 bases each). Germline V gene lookup returns CDR1 MGHRA and CDR2 YSYEKL. The CDR3 contains 16 residues. V lost 1 base, J lost 9 bases, and 16 bases lay in between. The CDR3 sequence is CASSQVLTGAGNVLTF. The CDR3 DNA reads as TGCGCCAGCAGCCAAGTGCTGACAGGAGCGGGCAACGTCCTGACTTTC.